This T cell receptor beta chain was found in a study of STAT5B mutations in CD4+ large granular lymphocyte leukemia. Study results and caveats: 8/27 top patient clones versus 2/35 control clones were TRBV06-family.

As regards this clone: As yet, its antigen is unknown.

Per the original data handling: The detection floor for productive clonotype frequency was 2.59 x 10-5. Generated by immunoSEQ multiplex PCR, the TCRdb table keeps only in-frame clones and is missing some. V, J and clone size reflect that table, while D and trimming were determined from the DNA. The data show some 41,000 clones, roughly 76% seen once. The trim removed 6 bases at V and 2 bases at J, leaving 4 bases unmatched. Germline V gives CDR1 SQVTM, CDR2 ANQGSEA. CDR3 length: 13 residues. Sequencing was carried out using CD4+ T cells from blood buffy coats. The receptor was isolated from a human donor in good health. The V gene is TRBV29-1, the J gene TRBJ2-5, with 9 bases identical to TRBD1. The CDR3 nucleotides read TGCAGCGTGCCCGGACAGGGGCAAGAGACCCAGTACTTC. Protein: CSVPGQGQETQYF.